This T cell receptor beta chain appears in the sequencing data of a study of OX40 agonist ivuxolimab in advanced cancers. Concerning this clone itself: The antigen is not known.

Profiling relied on immunoSEQ multiplex PCR, and the TCRdb table lists in-frame clones only, not all of them. The repertoire holds about 77,000 clones, with roughly 92% as singletons. Study outcomes and limitations: Dose levels from 0.1 to 3.0 mg/kg saw CD4+ and CD8+ blood T cells expand clonally by week 6. More expanded clones were found, on average, in CD8+ than in CD4+ T cells.

The sequence was obtained from an adult with an advanced solid tumor such as melanoma, head and neck, liver or kidney cancer. This sample comprised CD4+ or CD8+ T cells sorted from blood, obtained in a trial of the OX40 agonist ivuxolimab.

CDR3 residues: CASSIGGGRMNTEAFF. The CDR3 nucleotides are TGTGCCAGTAGTATTGGAGGTGGGAGAATGAACACTGAAGCTTTCTTT. The chain joins TRBV19 to TRBJ1-1; D unresolved. CDR3 length: 16 amino acids. Germline V gene sequence: CDR1 LNHDA, CDR2 SQIVND (reference sequence). Trimming left V 3 bases short and J 0 bases short, with 14 bases between.